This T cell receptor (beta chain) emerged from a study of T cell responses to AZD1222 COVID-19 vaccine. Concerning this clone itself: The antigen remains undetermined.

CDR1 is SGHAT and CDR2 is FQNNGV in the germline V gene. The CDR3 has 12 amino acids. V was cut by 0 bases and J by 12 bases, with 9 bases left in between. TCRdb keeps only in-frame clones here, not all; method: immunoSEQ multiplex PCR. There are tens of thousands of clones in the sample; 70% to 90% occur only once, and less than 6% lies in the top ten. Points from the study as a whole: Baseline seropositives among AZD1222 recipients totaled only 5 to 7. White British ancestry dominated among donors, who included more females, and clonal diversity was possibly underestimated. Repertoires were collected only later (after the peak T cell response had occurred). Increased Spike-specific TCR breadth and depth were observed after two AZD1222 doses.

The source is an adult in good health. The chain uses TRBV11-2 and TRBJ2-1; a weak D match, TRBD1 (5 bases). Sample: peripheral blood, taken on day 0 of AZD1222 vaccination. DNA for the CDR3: TGTGCCAGCAGCTTAGACGACAGCCCGCAGTTCTTC. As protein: CASSLDDSPQFF.